The rows below give T cell receptor beta chains drawn from one sample of a study of cytomegalovirus exposure and HLA in healthy donors. TCRdb's copy holds only in-frame clones and misses some; the assay was immunoSEQ multiplex PCR. In the table there are approximately 76,000 clones, roughly 73% of which are singletons. Sequenced sample: PBMCs. The receptor set was obtained from a woman aged 35 to 49 in good health and CMV-seropositive. Both conserved end residues are part of each CDR3. D genes are given only for firm matches. Some rows have no size entry. The others give once, few or many, or a class for an expanded clone.

CDR3: CASSPTALAGIDEQFF
DNA: TGCGCCAGCAGCCCCACCGCACTAGCGGGAATCGATGAGCAGTTCTTC
D: TRBD2
size: NA
J: TRBJ2-1
V: TRBV4-1

CDR3: CASSDLRGITGNTIYF
DNA: TGTGCCAGCAGTGACTTGAGGGGGATCACGGGAAACACCATATATTTT
D: NA
size: NA
J: TRBJ1-3
V: TRBV25-1

CDR3: CASSDTGTGYNGYTF
DNA: TGTGCCAGCAGTGATACCGGGACAGGGTATAATGGCTACACCTTC
D: TRBD1
size: few
J: TRBJ1-2
V: TRBV6-1

CDR3: CSAGDTNSPLHF
DNA: TGCAGCGCTGGGGACACCAATTCACCCCTCCACTTT
D: NA
size: NA
J: TRBJ1-6
V: TRBV29-1

CDR3: CASSPPYMNTEAFF
DNA: TGTGCCAGCAGCCCCCCGTACATGAACACTGAAGCTTTCTTT
D: NA
size: NA
J: TRBJ1-1
V: TRBV7-9

CDR3: CASRRTEEGYGYTF
DNA: TGTGCCAGCAGAAGGACTGAAGAAGGCTATGGCTACACCTTC
D: NA
size: few
J: TRBJ1-2
V: TRBV5-4

CDR3: CASSLGTGGYEQYF
DNA: TGCGCCAGCAGCTTGGGGACAGGGGGCTACGAGCAGTACTTC
D: TRBD1
size: NA
J: TRBJ2-7
V: TRBV5-1

CDR3: CASSGTTGGTGELFF
DNA: TGCGCCAGCAGCGGAACGACAGGGGGCACCGGGGAGCTGTTTTTT
D: TRBD1
size: NA
J: TRBJ2-2
V: TRBV5-1

CDR3: CASIGQGNSPLHF
DNA: TGTGCCAGCATCGGCCAGGGGAATTCACCCCTCCACTTT
D: NA
size: NA
J: TRBJ1-6
V: TRBV2

CDR3: CASGAWWLFF
DNA: TGTGCCAGCGGGGCCTGGTGGCTGTTCTTC
D: NA
size: NA
J: TRBJ2-1
V: TRBV6-5

CDR3: CASRPGEGEQFF
DNA: TGCGCCAGCAGACCGGGAGAGGGTGAGCAGTTCTTC
D: NA
size: NA
J: TRBJ2-1
V: TRBV5-1

CDR3: CASSPDREAYGYTF
DNA: TGTGCCAGCAGCCCGGACAGGGAAGCATATGGCTACACCTTC
D: TRBD1
size: NA
J: TRBJ1-2
V: TRBV4-2